This T cell receptor (beta chain) is from a study of T cell clonality in common variable immunodeficiency. Whole-study findings and limits: What drives increased CVID clonality needs T cell subpopulation sequencing. In common variable immunodeficiency, TCR beta chains reportedly carried fewer deletions and N-nucleotide insertions.

Equal genomic DNA amounts from CVID and control samples were sequenced. Method: immunoSEQ multiplex PCR; TCRdb's copy keeps in-frame clones and lacks some. The table lists about 16,000 clones, with no singletons. About this clone itself: The antigen remains undetermined. The read ends 3 residues early relative to the CDR3; the germline J gene fills the gap.

Blood samples were heparinized, 5 to 8 ml per donor. Trimming took off 1 base at V and 4 bases at J, with 11 bases between the two ends. Germline V lookup: CDR1 SGHVS, CDR2 FQNEAQ. The CDR3 covers 15 residues. The sequenced sample was peripheral blood mononuclear cells. This chain joins TRBV7-8 and TRBJ1-3; D gene unclear. The source is a human donor with common variable immunodeficiency. The part of the CDR3 DNA that was read is TGTGCCAGCAGCTTAGAGGGCACAAGGGGAAACACC. Encoded protein: CASSLEGTRGNT. The entire CDR3 is CASSLEGTRGNTIYF. Variable domain in full (rest from reference TRBV7-8 and TRBJ1-3): GAGVSQSPRYKVAKRGQDVALRCDPISGHVSLFWYQQALGQGPEFLTYFQNEAQLDKSGLPSDRFFAERPEGSVSTLKIQRTQQEDSAVYLCASSLEGTRGNTIYFGEGSWLTVV.